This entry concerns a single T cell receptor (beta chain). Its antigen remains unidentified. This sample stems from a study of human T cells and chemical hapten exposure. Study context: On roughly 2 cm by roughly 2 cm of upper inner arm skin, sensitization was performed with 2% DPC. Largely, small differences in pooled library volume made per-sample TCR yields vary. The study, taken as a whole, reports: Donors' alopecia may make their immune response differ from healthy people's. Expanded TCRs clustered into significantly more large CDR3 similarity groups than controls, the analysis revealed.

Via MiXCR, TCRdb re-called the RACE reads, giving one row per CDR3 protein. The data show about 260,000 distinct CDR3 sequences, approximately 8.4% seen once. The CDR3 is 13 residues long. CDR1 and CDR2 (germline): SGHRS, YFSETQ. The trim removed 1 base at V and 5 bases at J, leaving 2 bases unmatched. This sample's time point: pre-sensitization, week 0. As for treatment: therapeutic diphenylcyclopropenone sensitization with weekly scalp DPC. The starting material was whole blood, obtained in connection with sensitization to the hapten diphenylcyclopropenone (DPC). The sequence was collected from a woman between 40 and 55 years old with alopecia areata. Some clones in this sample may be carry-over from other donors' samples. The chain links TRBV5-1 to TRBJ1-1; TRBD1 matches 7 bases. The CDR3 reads CASSLRGQTEAFF. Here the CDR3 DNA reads TGCGCCAGCAGCTTGAGGGGGCAGACTGAAGCTTTCTTT.